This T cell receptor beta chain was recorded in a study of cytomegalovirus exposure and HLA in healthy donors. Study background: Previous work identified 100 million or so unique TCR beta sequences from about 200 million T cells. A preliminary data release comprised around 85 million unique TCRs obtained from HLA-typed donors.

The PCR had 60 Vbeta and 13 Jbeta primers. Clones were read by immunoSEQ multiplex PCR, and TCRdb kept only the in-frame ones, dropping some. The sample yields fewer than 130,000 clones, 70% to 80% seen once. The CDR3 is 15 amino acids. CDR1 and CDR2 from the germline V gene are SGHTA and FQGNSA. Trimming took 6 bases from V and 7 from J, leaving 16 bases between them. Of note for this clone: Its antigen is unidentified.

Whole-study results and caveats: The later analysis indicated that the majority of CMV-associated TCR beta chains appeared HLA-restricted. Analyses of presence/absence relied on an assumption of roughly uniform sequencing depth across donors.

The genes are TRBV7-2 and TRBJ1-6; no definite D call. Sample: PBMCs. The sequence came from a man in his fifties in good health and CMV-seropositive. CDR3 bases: TGTGCCAGCAGGTCGACCCCGGGAGGGAATTCACCCCTCCACTTT. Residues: CASRSTPGGNSPLHF. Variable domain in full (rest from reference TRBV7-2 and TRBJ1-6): GAGVSQSPSNKVTEKGKDVELRCDPISGHTALYWYRQSLGQGLEFLIYFQGNSAPDKSGLPSDRFSAERTGGSVSTLTIQRTQQEDSAVYLCASRSTPGGNSPLHFGNGTRLTVT.